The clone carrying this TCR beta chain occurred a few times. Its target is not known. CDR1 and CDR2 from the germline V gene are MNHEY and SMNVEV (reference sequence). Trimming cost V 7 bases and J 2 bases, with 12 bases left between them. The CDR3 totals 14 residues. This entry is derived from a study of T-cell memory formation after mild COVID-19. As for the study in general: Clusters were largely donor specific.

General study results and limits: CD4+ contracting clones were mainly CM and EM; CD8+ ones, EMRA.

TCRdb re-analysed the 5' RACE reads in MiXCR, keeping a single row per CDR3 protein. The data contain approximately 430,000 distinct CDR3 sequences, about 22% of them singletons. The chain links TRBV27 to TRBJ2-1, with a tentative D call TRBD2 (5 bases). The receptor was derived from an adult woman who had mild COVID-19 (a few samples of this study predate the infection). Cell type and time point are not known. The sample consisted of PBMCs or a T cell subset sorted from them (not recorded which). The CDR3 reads CASTPDFTYNEQFF. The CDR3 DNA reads TGTGCCAGCACCCCGGACTTTACCTACAATGAGCAGTTCTTC.